This TCR beta chain originates from a study of T cell responses to AZD1222 COVID-19 vaccine. From germline, CDR1 is SNHLY and CDR2 FYNNEI. J gave up 14 bases and V 6 bases, and 10 bases lay outside the gene matches. The CDR3 contains 13 residues. In its sample, this clone was seen once. TCRdb's table, derived via immunoSEQ multiplex PCR, lists solely in-frame clones and lacks some. The repertoire has approximately 100,000 clones, 92% of them found once; the top ten carry less than 6.5%. The sequencing here drew on peripheral blood, taken on day 0 of AZD1222 vaccination. The source of this sequence is an adult in good health. The gene calls are TRBV2 and TRBJ1-6, with 7 nucleotides matching TRBD1. This CDR3 reads CASSTLKGASLHF. The DNA for the CDR3 is TGTGCCAGCAGCACCTTGAAGGGGGCGTCCCTCCACTTT.